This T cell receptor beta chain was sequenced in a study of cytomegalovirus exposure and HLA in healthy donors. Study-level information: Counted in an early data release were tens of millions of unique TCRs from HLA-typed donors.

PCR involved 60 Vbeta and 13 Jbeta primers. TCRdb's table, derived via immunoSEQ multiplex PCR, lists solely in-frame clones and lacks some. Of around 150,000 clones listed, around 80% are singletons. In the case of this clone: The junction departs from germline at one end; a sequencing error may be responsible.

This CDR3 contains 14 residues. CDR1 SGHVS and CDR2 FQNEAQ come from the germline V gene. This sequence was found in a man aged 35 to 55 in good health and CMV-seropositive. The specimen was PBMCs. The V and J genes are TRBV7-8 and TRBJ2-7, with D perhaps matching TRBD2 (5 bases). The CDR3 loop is CASTLSVEIYEQCF. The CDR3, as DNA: TGTGCCAGCACCCTTAGCGTTGAAATCTACGAGCAGTGCTTC.